This T cell receptor beta chain is from a study of long-term antiretroviral therapy in people with HIV. Participants who had HIV were, without exception, treated in the United States. Samples were assayed with immunoSEQ v3.0 at survey level. Sequencing was performed with immunoSEQ multiplex PCR; in TCRdb, only in-frame clones are kept and a portion is missing. The table records about 16,000 clones, around three quarters of them present only once. Concerning this clone itself: Its specificity is not known.

Whole-study findings and limits: An increase in diversity followed ART, yet levels stayed below transplant donor controls. The clones with expansion before ART were dominant in the repertoire at all time points.

The receptor's source is a woman aged 50 to 65 with HIV. The sequenced sample was unsorted PBMCs, obtained 1.5 years before starting antiretroviral therapy.

The CDR3 spells CASTDSGGHTGELFF. The DNA of the CDR3 is TGCGCCAGCACGGACAGCGGGGGTCACACCGGGGAGCTGTTTTTT. J is TRBJ2-2 and V is TRBV5-1, with 8 positions matching TRBD2. J was trimmed by 3 bases and V by 6 bases; bases with no gene match: 7. The CDR3 runs to 15 residues. Germline V gives CDR1 SGHRS, CDR2 YFSETQ. The variable domain in full, with the rest retrieved from reference TRBV5-1 and TRBJ2-2, is KAGVTQTPRYLIKTRGQQVTLSCSPISGHRSVSWYQQTPGQGLQFLFEYFSETQRNKGNFPGRFSGRQFSNSRSEMNVSTLELGDSALYLCASTDSGGHTGELFFGEGSRLTVL.